The subject of this entry is one T cell receptor (beta chain). Its antigen target is currently unknown. Base qualities are not recorded, but no much larger clone differs from it by a single base. For sequencing of the TCRbeta CDR3 region, genomic DNA was extracted from the sorted cells. The immunoSEQ Assay was used to sequence the TCRbeta CDR3 regions. This immuneACCESS table, as held by TCRdb, lists in-frame sequences with V and J called but not all clones. Of the missing ones, under half trace to an unresolved V gene in checked studies; the others have no known cause. The sample table lists roughly 43,000 clones, approximately 90% of them with a count of one. Of the sample, over 9.5% falls within the top ten clones. The data were obtained in a study of OX40 agonist ivuxolimab in advanced cancers. Background for the entire study: Ivuxolimab, which targeted the costimulatory receptor OX40 (CD134), was an agonistic, fully human IgG2 monoclonal antibody. Intravenous ivuxolimab was administered to patients every 2 weeks at six dose levels: 0.01, 0.1, 0.3, 1.5, 3 and 10 mg/kg. Partial responses were achieved by three dose-escalation patients, of whom one had hepatocellular carcinoma and two had cutaneous melanoma. The paper reports the monotherapy dose-escalation portion (N of about 54 patients) of the phase I ivuxolimab trial. Among the 50 to 55 dose-escalation patients, around 19 had hepatocellular carcinoma, 15 melanoma, 9 renal cell carcinoma and 9 head and neck cancer. In the dose-escalation cohort, around 80% of patients were male, and the mean age was roughly 56 years with a range of roughly 23 to 90. The point of sequencing TCRbeta in the periphery was to test whether ivuxolimab changed TCR sequence diversity and drove clonal T-cell expansion. Patients were allowed to have had prior anti-PD-1, anti-PD-L1 or anti-CTLA-4 therapy, and 30% to 40% of the dose-escalation patients had previously received checkpoint inhibitors. General study outcomes and caveats: At doses from 0.1 to 3.0 mg/kg, clonal expansion was seen in both CD4+ and CD8+ blood T cells between baseline and week 6. The antigen specificity of the clonally expanded peripheral T cells was not determined. Low levels of normalized T-cell clonal expansion were also seen in some patients who did not respond. After ivuxolimab, more expanded clones were found on average in CD8+ T cells than in CD4+ T cells. In the 0.1-3.0 mg/kg groups, partial responders had among the lowest normalized peripheral clonal expansion, particularly in CD8+ T cells.

Reading the germline V gene (reference sequence) gives CDR1 LNHDA and CDR2 SQIVND. V gives up 6 bases and J gives up 5 bases, and the segment between their germline ends measures 4 bases. From the cysteine through the phenylalanine, the CDR3 covers 11 amino acids. Left in the record is the CDR3 DNA by itself, 33 bases read in frame from the first base. Patients with a history of autoimmune disease or receiving systemic immunosuppression were excluded from the trial. Peripheral blood for TCR sequencing was collected from all dose cohorts at baseline, on cycle 4 day 1, and on cycle 7 day 1. The samples were drawn from a first-in-human, open-label, multicenter phase I dose-escalation trial of ivuxolimab. Adults with locally advanced or metastatic melanoma, renal cell carcinoma, hepatocellular carcinoma or head and neck squamous cell carcinoma were enrolled in the trial. CD4+ and CD8+ T cells were sorted separately from peripheral blood before TCR sequencing.

Recombination connected TRBV19 to TRBJ2-2; no D gene is confidently identified. The receptor was derived from an adult with an advanced solid tumor such as melanoma, head and neck, liver or kidney cancer. The source was CD4+ or CD8+ T cells sorted from blood, collected in a trial of the OX40 agonist ivuxolimab. In nucleotides, the sequence is TGTGCCAGTAGCAAGACCGGGGAGCTGTTTTTT. The translation is CASSKTGELFF.